A single sample is the source of the 19 T cell receptor beta chains below, sequenced in a study of high-grade serous ovarian cancer treatment subgroups. Sequencing used immunoSEQ multiplex PCR; TCRdb keeps in-frame clones, though not all of them. In the table there are about 4,000 clones, approximately 70% of which are singletons. The tumor samples were collected prior to definitive surgery or chemotherapy. The material sequenced was tumor tissue. These receptor sequences come from a human donor with high-grade serous ovarian cancer.

V gene TRBV2 combines with J gene TRBJ1-1, with 7 bases aligning to TRBD1. This CDR3 has 12 residues. Germline assignment: CDR1 SNHLY and CDR2 FYNNEI. The J segment lost 12 bases and the V segment lost 4 bases, leaving 8 bases of the junction unmatched. The CDR3 region has the DNA TGTGCCAGCAGTGTGACAGGGAGTGGAACTTTCTTT. This encodes CASSVTGSGTFF.

This chain links TRBV2 with TRBJ2-1; D tentatively fits TRBD1 or TRBD2 (5 bases each). Germline CDR1 is SNHLY and CDR2 is FYNNEI. The V end was cut by 5 bases, the J end by 0 bases, with 11 bases between. The CDR3 is made up of 15 amino acids. The chain's CDR3 is CASSSGRGSYNEQFF. Here the CDR3 DNA reads TGTGCCAGCAGTTCGGGACGGGGCTCCTACAATGAGCAGTTCTTC.

V is TRBV6-5 and J is TRBJ2-5, with D possibly TRBD1 on 6 matching bases. V gave up 6 bases and J gave up 1 base, with 15 bases separating them. CDR3 length: 15 residues. Per germline, CDR1 MNHEY and CDR2 SVGAGI. In DNA, the CDR3 is TGTGCCAGCAGACCCAACAGGGATATCCAAGAGACCCAGTACTTC. It specifies CASRPNRDIQETQYF.

V and J are TRBV5-6 and TRBJ1-2; 7 bases map to TRBD1. Germline loops: CDR1 SGHDT, CDR2 YYEEEE. V was clipped by 3 bases and J by 2 bases; unmatched bases: 7. This CDR3 has 15 amino acids. CDR3 nucleotides: TGTGCCAGCAGCTCCGGACAGGAGATAAACTATGGCTACACCTTC. This translates into CASSSGQEINYGYTF.

V is TRBV5-6 and J is TRBJ1-1; maybe TRBD1 (5 bases). The CDR3 length is 14 residues. The V end was cut by 0 bases, the J end by 3 bases, with 9 bases between. Germline V gene sequence: CDR1 SGHDT, CDR2 YYEEEE. This chain's CDR3 is CASSLGGVDTEAFF. For the CDR3, the DNA is TGTGCCAGCAGCTTGGGGGGCGTAGACACTGAAGCTTTCTTT.

CDR3 bases: TGTGCCAGCAGCTTCCGACAGGGAACCCATAATTCACCCCTCCACTTT. Protein: CASSFRQGTHNSPLHF. The rearrangement uses TRBV7-8 and TRBJ1-6; 7 bases agree with TRBD1. Trimming cost V 3 bases and J 5 bases; bases outside gene matches: 7. The CDR3 covers 16 residues. CDR1 is SGHVS, CDR2 FQNEAQ, per germline.

The chain uses TRBV30 and TRBJ2-5; tentatively, D is TRBD2 (6 bases). V lost 0 bases and J lost 5, with 13 bases in between. Germline lookup yields CDR1 GTSNPN and CDR2 SVGIG (reference sequence). The CDR3 has 14 residues. DNA of the CDR3: TGTGCCTGGAGTGTACACGGGGGACCGGAGACCCAGTACTTC. This encodes CAWSVHGGPETQYF.

The chain combines TRBV6-1 with TRBJ1-4, with a weak D call TRBD1 (6 bases). CDR1 is MNHNS, CDR2 SASEGT, per germline. CDR3 length equals 14 residues. The V end was cut by 8 bases, the J end by 5 bases, with 15 bases between. The CDR3 DNA follows: TGTGCCAGCTTATCGACAGGCGTGAATGAAAAACTGTTTTTT. The encoded protein is CASLSTGVNEKLFF.

The J gene is TRBJ1-1, the V gene TRBV30, with D uncertain. There are 13 residues in the CDR3. The germline V gene encodes CDR1 GTSNPN and CDR2 SVGIG (reference sequence). Deletions cut 0 bases from V and 6 bases from J, with 11 bases between. The CDR3 reads CAWSVLSGAEAFF. CDR3 sequence (DNA): TGTGCCTGGAGTGTATTGAGCGGCGCTGAAGCTTTCTTT.

The chain uses TRBV7-9 and TRBJ1-1; 10 bases are shared with TRBD1. The CDR3 has 16 residues. The ends lost 4 bases at V and 1 base at J; junction bases unmatched: 6. The V gene's germline CDR1 is SEHNR and CDR2 FQNEAQ (reference sequence). The chain's CDR3 is CASSSQRTGGNTEAFF. CDR3 sequence (DNA): TGTGCCAGCAGCTCACAAAGGACAGGGGGGAACACTGAAGCTTTCTTT.

J is TRBJ2-2 and V is TRBV7-3; 7 nucleotides agree with TRBD1. The CDR3 extends over 15 amino acids. J lost 6 bases, V lost 7 bases, and 11 bases had no gene match. Germline assignment: CDR1 SGHTA and CDR2 FQGTGA. The CDR3 loop is CASTNKSGGSGELFF. CDR3 sequence (DNA): TGTGCCAGCACCAACAAATCAGGGGGTTCCGGGGAGCTGTTTTTT.

This clone was counted once. This chain links TRBV9 with TRBJ2-1, with D perhaps TRBD2 (7 bases). In germline, CDR1 is SGDLS, CDR2 YYNGEE. The CDR3 is 16 residues long. V lost 0 bases, J lost 3 bases, and 13 bases lay in between. For the CDR3, the DNA is TGTGCCAGCAGCGTAGGGTCGGGGGGCCTCTACAATGAGCAGTTCTTC. Translation gives CASSVGSGGLYNEQFF.

By share, this clone counts as large (0.1 to 1%). The chain links TRBV5-4 to TRBJ2-1; D remains ambiguous. CDR1 and CDR2 (germline): SGHNT, YYREEE (reference sequence). The germline V and J ends were trimmed by 7 bases and 8 bases, with 13 bases remaining between them. This CDR3 is 12 amino acids long. The CDR3 region has the DNA TGTGCCAGCGGCCCCACGGCCCATGAGCAGTTCTTC. It codes for CASGPTAHEQFF.

V gene TRBV15 combines with J gene TRBJ2-1; 11 positions match TRBD2. The CDR3 contains 15 residues. J was trimmed by 5 bases and V by 5 bases; bases with no gene match: 5. Germline-derived CDR1 and CDR2 are LNHNV and YYDKDF (reference sequence). CDR3 coding DNA: TGTGCCACCAGCCCTCTAGCGGGGGGTGACAATGAGCAGTTCTTC. Its translation: CATSPLAGGDNEQFF.

V usage is TRBV27 and J usage is TRBJ2-7; D is ambiguous. This CDR3 spans 14 amino acids. V was shortened by 3 bases and J by 6 bases, with 15 bases between the two germline ends. Germline V gene sequence: CDR1 MNHEY, CDR2 SMNVEV (reference sequence). The CDR3 region has the DNA TGTGCCAGCAGTTTTTGGGGTAAAGTTGGCGAGCAGTACTTC. Translated, it gives CASSFWGKVGEQYF.

The V gene is TRBV6-1, the J gene TRBJ1-5, with unresolved D. CDR3 size: 13 residues. Germline V lookup: CDR1 MNHNS, CDR2 SASEGT. V was cut by 2 bases and J by 2 bases, with 4 bases left in between. CDR3 coding DNA: TGTGCCAGCAGTGAATTTGGCAATCAGCCCCAGCATTTT. Its protein is CASSEFGNQPQHF.

The chain joins TRBV4-2 to TRBJ2-5; D is unclear. Germline values: CDR1 LGHNA, CDR2 YNFKEQ. The CDR3 contains 14 residues. The germline V and J ends were trimmed by 5 bases and 5 bases, with 15 bases remaining between them. This chain's CDR3 is CASSKPGPAETQYF. The CDR3 nucleotides read TGTGCCAGCAGCAAACCGGGCCCCGCCGAGACCCAGTACTTC.

The chain employs TRBV6-5 and TRBJ2-1; no reliable D call. The germline V gene has CDR1 MNHEY and CDR2 SVGAGI. The V end lost 0 bases, the J end lost 4 bases, and 13 bases lay between the germline ends. The CDR3 is 16 amino acids. The CDR3 spells CASSYSSATLYNEQFF. As DNA, the CDR3 is TGTGCCAGCAGTTACTCATCAGCGACGCTTTACAATGAGCAGTTCTTC.

This clone was detected a few times. The chain carries TRBV2 and TRBJ1-1, with D perhaps matching TRBD1 (6 bases). This CDR3 is built from 15 residues. Trimming removed 5 bases at V and 0 bases at J, with 13 bases between. Germline assignment: CDR1 SNHLY and CDR2 FYNNEI. The CDR3 sequence: CASSSDSPMNTEAFF. DNA for the CDR3: TGTGCCAGCAGTTCGGACAGCCCAATGAACACTGAAGCTTTCTTT.